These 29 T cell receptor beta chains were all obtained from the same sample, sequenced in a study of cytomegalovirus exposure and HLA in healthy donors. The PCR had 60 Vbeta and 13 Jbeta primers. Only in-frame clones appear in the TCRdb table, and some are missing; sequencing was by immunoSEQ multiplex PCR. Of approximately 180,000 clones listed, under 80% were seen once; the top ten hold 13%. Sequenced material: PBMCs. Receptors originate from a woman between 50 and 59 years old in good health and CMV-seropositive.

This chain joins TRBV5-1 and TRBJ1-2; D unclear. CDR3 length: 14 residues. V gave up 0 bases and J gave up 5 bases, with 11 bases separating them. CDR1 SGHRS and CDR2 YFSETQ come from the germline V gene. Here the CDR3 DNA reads TGCGCCAGCAGCTTGGGGCAGGCCGATTATGGCTACACCTTC. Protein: CASSLGQADYGYTF.

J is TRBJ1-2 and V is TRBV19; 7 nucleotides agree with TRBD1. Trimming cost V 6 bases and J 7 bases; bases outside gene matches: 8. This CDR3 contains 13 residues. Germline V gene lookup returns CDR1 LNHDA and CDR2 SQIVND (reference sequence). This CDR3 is CASRPTGNFGYTF. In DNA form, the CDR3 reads TGTGCCAGTAGACCGACAGGGAATTTTGGCTACACCTTC.

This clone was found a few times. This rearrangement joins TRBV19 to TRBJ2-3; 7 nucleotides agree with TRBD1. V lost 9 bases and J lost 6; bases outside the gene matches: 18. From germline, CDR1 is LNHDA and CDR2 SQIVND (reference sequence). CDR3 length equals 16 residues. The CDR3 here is CARANSRTGDLDTQYF. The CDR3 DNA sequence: TGTGCCAGAGCCAACTCGCGGACAGGAGATTTGGATACGCAGTATTTT.

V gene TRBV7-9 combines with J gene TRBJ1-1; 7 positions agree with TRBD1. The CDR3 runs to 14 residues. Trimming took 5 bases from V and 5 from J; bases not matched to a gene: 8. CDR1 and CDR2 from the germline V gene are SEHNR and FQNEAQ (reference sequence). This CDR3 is CASSQGGTGTEAFF. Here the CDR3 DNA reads TGTGCCAGCAGCCAGGGGGGAACAGGAACTGAAGCTTTCTTT.

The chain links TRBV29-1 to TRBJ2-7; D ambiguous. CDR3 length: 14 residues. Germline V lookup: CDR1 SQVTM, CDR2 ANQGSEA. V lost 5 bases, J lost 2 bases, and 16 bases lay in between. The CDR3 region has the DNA TGCAGCGTTACCCCCCTCAAAACGGCCTACGAGCAGTACTTC. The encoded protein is CSVTPLKTAYEQYF.

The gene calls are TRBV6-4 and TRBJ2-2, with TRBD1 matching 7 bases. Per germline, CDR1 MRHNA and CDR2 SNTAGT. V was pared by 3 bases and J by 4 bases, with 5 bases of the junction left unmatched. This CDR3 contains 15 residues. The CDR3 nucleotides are TGTGCCAGCAGTGATCGCGCAGGGGGCACCGGGGAGCTGTTTTTT. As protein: CASSDRAGGTGELFF.

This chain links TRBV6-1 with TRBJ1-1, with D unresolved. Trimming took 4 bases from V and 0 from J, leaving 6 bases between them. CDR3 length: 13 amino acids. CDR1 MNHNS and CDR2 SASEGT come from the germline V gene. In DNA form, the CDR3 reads TGTGCCAGCAGTGCTTTCCTGAACACTGAAGCTTTCTTT. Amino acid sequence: CASSAFLNTEAFF.

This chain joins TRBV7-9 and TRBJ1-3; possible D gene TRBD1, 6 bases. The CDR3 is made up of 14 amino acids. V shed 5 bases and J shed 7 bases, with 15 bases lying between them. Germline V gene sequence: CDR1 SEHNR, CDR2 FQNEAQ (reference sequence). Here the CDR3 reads CASSPRTAGNTIYF. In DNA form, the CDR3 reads TGTGCCAGCAGCCCACGGACAGCCGGGAACACCATATATTTT.

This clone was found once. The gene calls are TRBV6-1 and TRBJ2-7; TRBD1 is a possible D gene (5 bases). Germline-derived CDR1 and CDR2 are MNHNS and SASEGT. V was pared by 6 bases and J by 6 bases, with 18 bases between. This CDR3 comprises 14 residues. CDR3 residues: CASSWTITTGEQYF. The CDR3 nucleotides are TGTGCCAGCAGCTGGACAATCACTACGGGCGAGCAGTACTTC.

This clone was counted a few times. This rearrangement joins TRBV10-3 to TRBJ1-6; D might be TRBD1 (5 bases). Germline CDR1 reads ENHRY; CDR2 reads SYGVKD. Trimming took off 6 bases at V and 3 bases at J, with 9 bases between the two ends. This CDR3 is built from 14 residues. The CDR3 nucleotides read TGTGCCATCAGGAGTACAGGCTATAATTCACCCCTCCACTTT. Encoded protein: CAIRSTGYNSPLHF.

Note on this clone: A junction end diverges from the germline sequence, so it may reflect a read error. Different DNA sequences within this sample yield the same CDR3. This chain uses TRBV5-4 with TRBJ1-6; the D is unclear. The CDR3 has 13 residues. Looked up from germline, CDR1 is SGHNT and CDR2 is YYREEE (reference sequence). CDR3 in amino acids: CASSLAFNSPLHF. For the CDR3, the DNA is TGTGCCAGCAGCTTGGCTTTTAATTCGCCCCTCCACTTT.

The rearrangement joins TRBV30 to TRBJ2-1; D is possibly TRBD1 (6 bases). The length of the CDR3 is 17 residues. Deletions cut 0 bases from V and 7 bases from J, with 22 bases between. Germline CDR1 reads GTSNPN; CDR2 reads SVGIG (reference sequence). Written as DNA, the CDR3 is TGTGCCTGGAGTGTCCGCCTGACAGGAACCAAGTTGAATGAGCAGTTCTTC. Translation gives CAWSVRLTGTKLNEQFF.

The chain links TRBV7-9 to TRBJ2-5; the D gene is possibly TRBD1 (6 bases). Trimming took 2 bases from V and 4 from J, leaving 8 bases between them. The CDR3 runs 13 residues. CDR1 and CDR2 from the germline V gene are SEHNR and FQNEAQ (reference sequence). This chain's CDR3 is CASSLSRGETQYF. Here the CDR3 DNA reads TGTGCCAGCAGCTTAAGCAGGGGAGAGACCCAGTACTTC.

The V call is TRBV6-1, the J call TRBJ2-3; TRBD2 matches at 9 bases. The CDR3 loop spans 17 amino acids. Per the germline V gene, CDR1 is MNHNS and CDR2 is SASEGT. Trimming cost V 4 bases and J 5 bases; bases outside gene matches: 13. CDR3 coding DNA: TGTGCCAGCAGTGCTCTGGTAGCGGGGGCTGATGGAGATACGCAGTATTTT. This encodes CASSALVAGADGDTQYF.

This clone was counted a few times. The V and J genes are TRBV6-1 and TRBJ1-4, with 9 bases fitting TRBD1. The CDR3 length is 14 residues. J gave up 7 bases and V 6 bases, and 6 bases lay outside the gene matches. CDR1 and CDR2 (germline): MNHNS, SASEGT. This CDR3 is CASRPQGASEKLFF. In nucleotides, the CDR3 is TGTGCCAGCAGGCCACAGGGGGCAAGTGAAAAACTGTTTTTT.

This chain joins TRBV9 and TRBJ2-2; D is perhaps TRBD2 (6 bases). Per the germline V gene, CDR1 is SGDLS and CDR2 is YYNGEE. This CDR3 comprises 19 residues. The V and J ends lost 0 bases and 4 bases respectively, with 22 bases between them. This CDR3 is CASSVASTSSGLSTGELFF. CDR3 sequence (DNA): TGTGCCAGCAGCGTAGCCTCTACGTCGAGCGGACTAAGCACCGGGGAGCTGTTTTTT.

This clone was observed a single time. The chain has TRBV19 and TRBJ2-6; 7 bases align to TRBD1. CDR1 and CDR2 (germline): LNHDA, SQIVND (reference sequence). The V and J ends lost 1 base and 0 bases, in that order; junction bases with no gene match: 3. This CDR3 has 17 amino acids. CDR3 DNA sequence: TGTGCCAGTAGTATAGGGACAGGAGCCTCTGGGGCCAACGTCCTGACTTTC. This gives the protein CASSIGTGASGANVLTF.

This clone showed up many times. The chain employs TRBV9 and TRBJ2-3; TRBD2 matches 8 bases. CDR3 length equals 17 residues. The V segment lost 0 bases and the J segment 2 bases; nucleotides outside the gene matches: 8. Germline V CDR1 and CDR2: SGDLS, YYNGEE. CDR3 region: CASSVGPGGGPTDTQYF. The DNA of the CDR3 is TGTGCCAGCAGCGTAGGGCCAGGCGGGGGGCCCACAGATACGCAGTATTTT.

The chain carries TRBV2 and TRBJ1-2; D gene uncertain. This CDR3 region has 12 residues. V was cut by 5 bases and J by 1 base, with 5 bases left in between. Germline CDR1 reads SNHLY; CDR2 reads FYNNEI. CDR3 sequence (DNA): TGTGCCAGCAGTCCAGATAACTATGGCTACACCTTC. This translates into CASSPDNYGYTF.

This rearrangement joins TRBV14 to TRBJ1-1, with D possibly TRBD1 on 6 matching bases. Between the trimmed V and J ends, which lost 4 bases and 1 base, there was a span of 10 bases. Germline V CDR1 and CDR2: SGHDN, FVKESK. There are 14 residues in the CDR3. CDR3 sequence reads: CASSRLDRNTEAFF. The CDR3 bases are TGTGCCAGCAGCCGTCTGGACAGGAACACTGAAGCTTTCTTT.

The chain's CDR3 is CASRDTLNTEAFF. The CDR3 DNA reads TGTGCCAGCAGAGACACATTGAACACTGAAGCTTTCTTT. The chain recombines TRBV28 with TRBJ1-1; D is undetermined. The germline CDR1 and CDR2 sequences are MDHEN and SYDVKM. Trimming took 6 bases from V and 0 from J, leaving 8 bases between them. The CDR3 is 13 residues long.

The CDR3 protein is CASSHYRTGNTEAFF. CDR3 bases: TGTGCCAGCAGCCATTATCGGACAGGGAACACTGAAGCTTTCTTT. The genes are TRBV14 and TRBJ1-1, with 7 bases matching TRBD1. The CDR3 covers 15 residues. From germline, CDR1 is SGHDN and CDR2 FVKESK. V lost 3 bases and J lost 1; bases outside the gene matches: 5.

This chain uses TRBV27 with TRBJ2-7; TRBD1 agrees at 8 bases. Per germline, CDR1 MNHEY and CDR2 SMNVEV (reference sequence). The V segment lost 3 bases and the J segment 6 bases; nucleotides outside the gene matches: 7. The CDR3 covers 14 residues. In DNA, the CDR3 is TGTGCCAGCAGTTTGAGCCAGGGGGCCATCGAGCAGTACTTC. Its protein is CASSLSQGAIEQYF.

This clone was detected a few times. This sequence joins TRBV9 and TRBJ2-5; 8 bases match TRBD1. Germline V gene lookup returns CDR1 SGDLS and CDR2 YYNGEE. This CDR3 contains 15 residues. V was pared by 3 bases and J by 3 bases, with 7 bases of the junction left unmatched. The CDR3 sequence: CASSARGQPEETQYF. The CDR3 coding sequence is TGTGCCAGCAGCGCCAGGGGGCAACCGGAAGAGACCCAGTACTTC.

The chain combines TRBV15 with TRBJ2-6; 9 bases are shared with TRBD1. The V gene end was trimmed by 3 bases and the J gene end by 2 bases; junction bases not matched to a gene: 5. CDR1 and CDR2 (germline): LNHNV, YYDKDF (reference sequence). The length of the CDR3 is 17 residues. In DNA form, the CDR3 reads TGTGCCACCAGCAGTCCCGGGACAGGGACTGGGGCCAACGTCCTGACTTTC. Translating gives CATSSPGTGTGANVLTF.

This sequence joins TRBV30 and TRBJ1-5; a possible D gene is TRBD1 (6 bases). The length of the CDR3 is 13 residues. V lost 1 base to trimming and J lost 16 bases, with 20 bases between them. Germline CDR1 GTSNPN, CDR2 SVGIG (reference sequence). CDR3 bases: TGTGCCTGGAGTGAGGGAACGAGACAGGTATACCATTTT. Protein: CAWSEGTRQVYHF.

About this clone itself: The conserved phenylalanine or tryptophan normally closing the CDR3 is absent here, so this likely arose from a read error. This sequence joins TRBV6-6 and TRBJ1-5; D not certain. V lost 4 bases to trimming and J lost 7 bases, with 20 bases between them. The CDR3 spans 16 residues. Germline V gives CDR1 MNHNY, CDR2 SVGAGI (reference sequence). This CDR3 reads CASSSSDAGPGQPQHI. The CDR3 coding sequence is TGTGCCAGCAGTTCCTCAGATGCCGGGCCGGGACAGCCCCAGCATATT.

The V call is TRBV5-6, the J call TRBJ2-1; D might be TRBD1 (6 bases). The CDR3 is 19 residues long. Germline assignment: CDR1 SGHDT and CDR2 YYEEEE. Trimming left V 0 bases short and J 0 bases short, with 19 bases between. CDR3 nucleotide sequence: TGTGCCAGCAGCTTGGCGGGCAGGGGACGATTAAGCTCCTACAATGAGCAGTTCTTC. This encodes CASSLAGRGRLSSYNEQFF. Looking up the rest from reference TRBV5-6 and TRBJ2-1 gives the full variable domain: DAGVTQSPTHLIKTRGQQVTLRCSPKSGHDTVSWYQQALGQGPQFIFQYYEEEERQRGNFPDRFSGHQFPNYSSELNVNALLLGDSALYLCASSLAGRGRLSSYNEQFFGPGTRLTVL.

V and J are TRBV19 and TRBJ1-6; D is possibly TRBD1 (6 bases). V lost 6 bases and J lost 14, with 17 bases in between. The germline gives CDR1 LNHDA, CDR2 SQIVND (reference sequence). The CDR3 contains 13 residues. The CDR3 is CASSIGQSSALHF. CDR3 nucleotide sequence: TGTGCCAGTAGCATCGGACAGTCCTCGGCCCTCCACTTT.